One sample yielded the 25 T cell receptor beta chains listed below, sequenced in a study of blood T cell repertoires in COVID-19. Assay used: immunoSEQ multiplex PCR; TCRdb lists only in-frame clones, some missing. The table shows about 300,000 clones, with 70% to 90% occurring only once. The source material was PBMCs or T cells enriched from blood (not recorded which). The receptor source for this set is a young man who had recovered from COVID-19.

The gene calls are TRBV30 and TRBJ2-1; 12 nucleotides agree with TRBD1. This CDR3 has 12 residues. Germline-derived CDR1 and CDR2 are GTSNPN and SVGIG (reference sequence). V lost 2 bases to trimming and J lost 14 bases; unmatched junction nucleotides: 4. The CDR3 DNA reads as TGTGCCTGGAGTCCGGGGACAGGGGGCGAGTTCTTC. It specifies CAWSPGTGGEFF.

About this clone: Additional DNA sequences in this sample encode the identical CDR3. The chain recombines TRBV19 with TRBJ1-4; D unclear. The ends were cut back, 1 base at V and 4 bases at J, with 7 bases in the middle. Germline V gene lookup returns CDR1 LNHDA and CDR2 SQIVND (reference sequence). The CDR3 has 14 residues. The CDR3 is CASSIGGSNEKLFF. CDR3 DNA sequence: TGTGCCAGTAGTATAGGTGGTAGTAATGAAAAACTGTTTTTT.

This sequence joins TRBV15 and TRBJ1-2, with 8 bases matching TRBD1. Germline-derived CDR1 and CDR2 are LNHNV and YYDKDF (reference sequence). The CDR3 has 15 amino acids. Germline trimming cut 0 bases from V and 8 bases from J; bases unmatched to any gene: 8. CDR3 in DNA: TGTGCCACCAGCAGAGAAAGACAGGGGAGTATCGGCTACACCTTC. It specifies CATSRERQGSIGYTF. Using reference TRBV15 and TRBJ1-2 for the parts outside the CDR3, the full variable domain is DAMVIQNPRYQVTQFGKPVTLSCSQTLNHNVMYWYQQKSSQAPKLLFHYYDKDFNNEADTPDNFQSRRPNTSFCFLDIRSPGLGDTAMYLCATSRERQGSIGYTFGSGTRLTVV.

This clone was observed a handful of times. This chain links TRBV2 with TRBJ1-1; D ambiguous. There are 15 residues in the CDR3. Trimming stripped 2 bases from V and 3 bases from J, with 13 bases between. Germline CDR1 SNHLY, CDR2 FYNNEI. The CDR3: CASSELWRADTEAFF. Written as DNA, the CDR3 is TGTGCCAGCAGTGAATTGTGGAGGGCGGACACTGAAGCTTTCTTT. The full variable domain, with the rest looked up from reference TRBV2 and TRBJ1-1, is EPEVTQTPSHQVTQMGQEVILRCVPISNHLYFYWYRQILGQKVEFLVSFYNNEISEKSEIFDDQFSVERPDGSNFTLKIRSTKLEDSAMYFCASSELWRADTEAFFGQGTRLTVV.

The gene calls are TRBV11-2 and TRBJ2-3; 7 bases map to TRBD1. This CDR3 is built from 15 residues. V shed 4 bases, J shed 0 bases, and the junction held 4 bases outside the gene matches. Germline CDR1 is SGHAT and CDR2 is FQNNGV. The CDR3 DNA is TGTGCCAGCAGCTCCCGGACAGGTAGCACAGATACGCAGTATTTT. It yields the protein CASSSRTGSTDTQYF.

In this sample, this clone turned up once. This rearrangement joins TRBV7-2 to TRBJ2-7; D gene ambiguous. The CDR3 spans 11 residues. The V end lost 6 bases, the J end lost 2 bases, and 5 bases lay between the germline ends. The V gene's germline CDR1 is SGHTA and CDR2 FQGNSA. The CDR3 is CASRLAYEQYF. CDR3 sequence (DNA): TGTGCCAGCAGACTCGCCTACGAGCAGTACTTC.

This chain uses TRBV6-8 with TRBJ2-7, with 8 bases lining up with TRBD1. Trimming removed 5 bases from V and 1 base from J; junction bases left unmatched: 7. The CDR3 totals 15 residues. The V gene's germline CDR1 is MNHGY and CDR2 SAAAGT. The CDR3 loop is CASSVTGVQSYEQYF. Written as DNA, the CDR3 is TGTGCCAGCAGTGTGACAGGGGTTCAATCCTACGAGCAGTACTTC.

The chain recombines TRBV6-2 or TRBV6-3 with TRBJ1-5, with D maybe TRBD1 (6 bases). CDR1 and CDR2 (germline): MNHEY, SVGEGT. The CDR3 is 17 amino acids. Trimming stripped 2 bases from V and 3 bases from J, with 17 bases between. The CDR3 sequence: CASSYRRVQGINQPQHF. The CDR3, as DNA: TGTGCCAGCAGTTACCGCCGGGTACAGGGAATCAATCAGCCCCAGCATTTT.

The chain carries TRBV18 and TRBJ1-2; possible D gene TRBD1, 5 bases. Trimming shortened V by 4 bases and J by 8 bases, and 14 bases separated the two germline ends. Germline V gene data show CDR1 as KGHSH and CDR2 as LQKENI. The CDR3 spans 13 residues. The CDR3 is CASSQKGQGGYTF. For the CDR3, the DNA is TGTGCCAGCTCACAGAAGGGGCAGGGCGGCTACACCTTC.

This clone came up once. The chain combines TRBV19 with TRBJ2-7; 7 positions match TRBD2. The V gene end was trimmed by 5 bases and the J gene end by 2 bases; junction bases not matched to a gene: 6. Germline values: CDR1 LNHDA, CDR2 SQIVND (reference sequence). CDR3 length: 14 residues. The CDR3 spells CASSHRGGAYEQYF. The CDR3 bases are TGTGCCAGTAGTCACCGGGGAGGGGCCTACGAGCAGTACTTC.

This clone came up a few times. The chain has TRBV2 and TRBJ1-2; D gene uncertain. This CDR3 contains 12 residues. CDR1 SNHLY and CDR2 FYNNEI come from the germline V gene. The V end lost 3 bases, the J end lost 10 bases, and 12 bases lay between the germline ends. The CDR3 region is CASSDLGRSYTF. CDR3 coding DNA: TGTGCCAGCAGTGACTTGGGCAGATCCTACACCTTC.

To note about this clone: Other DNA sequences of this sample code for an identical CDR3. The genes are TRBV30 and TRBJ1-1; D not certain. The germline V and J ends were trimmed by 0 bases and 0 bases, with 5 bases remaining between them. The CDR3 has 13 residues. Germline assignment: CDR1 GTSNPN and CDR2 SVGIG (reference sequence). CDR3 bases: TGTGCCTGGAGTGTCCGGTTGAACACTGAAGCTTTCTTT. Translated, it gives CAWSVRLNTEAFF.

The chain combines TRBV6-1 with TRBJ1-1, with 11 bases fitting TRBD1. Germline V gives CDR1 MNHNS, CDR2 SASEGT. The junction had 2 bases not matched to a gene; V was cut back by 2 bases and J by 6 bases. This CDR3 contains 14 residues. CDR3 coding DNA: TGTGCCAGCAGTGAATTGGGACAGGGGGCTGAAGCTTTCTTT. Its protein is CASSELGQGAEAFF.

The chain uses TRBV2 and TRBJ1-1; TRBD1 might be the D (6 bases). Trimming took 5 bases from V and 5 from J, leaving 18 bases between them. This CDR3 comprises 15 residues. Germline CDR1 and CDR2: SNHLY and FYNNEI. The CDR3 sequence is CASSPIQGSDTEAFF. The CDR3 DNA reads TGTGCCAGCAGTCCTATACAGGGAAGTGATACTGAAGCTTTCTTT.

The CDR3, as DNA: TGTGCCAGCAGTTTAGGTGCAGGGATCTATGGCTACACCTTC. Amino acid sequence: CASSLGAGIYGYTF. The V and J genes are TRBV27 and TRBJ1-2, with a weak D call TRBD1 (5 bases). Germline lookup yields CDR1 MNHEY and CDR2 SMNVEV (reference sequence). V was clipped by 2 bases and J by 4 bases, with 11 bases between them. The CDR3 is made up of 14 amino acids.

The J gene is TRBJ1-2, the V gene TRBV6-1; the D gene is possibly TRBD1 (5 bases). The CDR3 spans 16 residues. V lost 2 bases and J 0 bases, leaving 13 bases between the germline ends. Germline values: CDR1 MNHNS, CDR2 SASEGT. The CDR3 loop is CASSESLGASNYGYTF. In DNA, the CDR3 is TGTGCCAGCAGTGAATCTTTAGGGGCTTCTAACTATGGCTACACCTTC.

The chain uses TRBV7-2 and TRBJ2-3; 13 bases fit TRBD2. This CDR3 contains 18 residues. The germline CDR1 and CDR2 sequences are SGHTA and FQGNSA. V gave up 0 bases and J gave up 5 bases; unmatched junction bases: 8. CDR3 DNA sequence: TGTGCCAGCAGCTTAGCGCCGACTAGCGGGGGGTTGCGAGATACGCAGTATTTT. It is translated as CASSLAPTSGGLRDTQYF.

J is TRBJ2-2 and V is TRBV9; TRBD2 aligns across 7 bases. The CDR3 consists of 15 residues. V lost 4 bases, J lost 4 bases, and 7 bases stayed unmatched. Per the germline V gene, CDR1 is SGDLS and CDR2 is YYNGEE. The CDR3 DNA reads TGTGCCAGCAGCCTTGGCGGGGGACGCACCGGGGAGCTGTTTTTT. This encodes CASSLGGGRTGELFF.

The chain carries TRBV12-3 or TRBV12-4 and TRBJ2-5; D is unresolved. CDR3 length: 13 residues. Trimming pared 3 bases from V and 1 base from J, leaving 6 bases between. CDR3 loop: CASSLASQETQYF. CDR3 DNA: TGTGCCAGCAGTTTGGCAAGCCAAGAGACCCAGTACTTC.

The chain employs TRBV7-8 and TRBJ2-1, with 7 bases aligning to TRBD1. Trimming took 3 bases from V and 8 from J; bases not matched to a gene: 7. This CDR3 has 14 residues. CDR1 is SGHVS and CDR2 is FQNEAQ in the germline V gene. The CDR3 region has the DNA TGTGCCAGCAGCTTGGGACAGATGGCGGATGAGCAGTTCTTC. Protein sequence: CASSLGQMADEQFF. The complete variable domain, with remaining parts taken from reference TRBV7-8 and TRBJ2-1, reads GAGVSQSPRYKVAKRGQDVALRCDPISGHVSLFWYQQALGQGPEFLTYFQNEAQLDKSGLPSDRFFAERPEGSVSTLKIQRTQQEDSAVYLCASSLGQMADEQFFGPGTRLTVL.

The chain combines TRBV5-6 with TRBJ1-5; D might be TRBD1 (6 bases). Per the germline V gene, CDR1 is SGHDT and CDR2 is YYEEEE. The length of the CDR3 is 15 residues. V was shortened by 5 bases and J by 4 bases, with 16 bases between the two germline ends. The CDR3: CASRRTDRENQPQHF. CDR3 in DNA: TGTGCCAGCAGAAGGACAGATAGAGAAAATCAGCCCCAGCATTTT. Together with reference TRBV5-6 and TRBJ1-5, the CDR3 gives the full variable domain: DAGVTQSPTHLIKTRGQQVTLRCSPKSGHDTVSWYQQALGQGPQFIFQYYEEEERQRGNFPDRFSGHQFPNYSSELNVNALLLGDSALYLCASRRTDRENQPQHFGDGTRLSIL.

This clone came up once. V is TRBV5-8 and J is TRBJ1-6, with 7 nucleotides matching TRBD1. V dropped 2 bases and J dropped 6; count of bases not matched to a gene: 8. Germline loops: CDR1 SGHTS, CDR2 YDEGEE. CDR3 length: 16 residues. CDR3 region: CASSLMRGPVNSPLHF. CDR3 DNA: TGTGCCAGCAGCTTAATGAGGGGGCCGGTTAATTCACCCCTCCACTTT.

This clone was observed a single time. The chain joins TRBV19 to TRBJ2-1; 10 nucleotides agree with TRBD1. This CDR3 region has 15 residues. Germline CDR1 reads LNHDA; CDR2 reads SQIVND (reference sequence). The V gene end was trimmed by 10 bases and the J gene end by 3 bases; junction bases not matched to a gene: 9. The CDR3 nucleotides are TGTGCCACCGCACCGACAGGGGGCATCTACAATGAGCAGTTCTTC. This translates into CATAPTGGIYNEQFF.

The chain uses TRBV6-5 and TRBJ1-1; weak D call: TRBD1 (5 bases). This CDR3 is built from 13 residues. Trimming pared 7 bases from V and 8 bases from J, leaving 17 bases between. Germline V CDR1 and CDR2: MNHEY, SVGAGI. DNA for the CDR3: TGTGCCAGCACCAAACCTGGCAGGGAAGAAGCTTTCTTT. Amino acid sequence: CASTKPGREEAFF.

The chain combines TRBV14 with TRBJ2-3; D is undetermined. The CDR3 is 16 residues long. Germline V gene data show CDR1 as SGHDN and CDR2 as FVKESK. Trimming stripped 4 bases from V and 7 bases from J, with 21 bases between. In DNA, the CDR3 is TGTGCCAGCAGCCGCCACGTAAGCGCCCCCCCCTATACGCAGTATTTT. It encodes CASSRHVSAPPYTQYF.